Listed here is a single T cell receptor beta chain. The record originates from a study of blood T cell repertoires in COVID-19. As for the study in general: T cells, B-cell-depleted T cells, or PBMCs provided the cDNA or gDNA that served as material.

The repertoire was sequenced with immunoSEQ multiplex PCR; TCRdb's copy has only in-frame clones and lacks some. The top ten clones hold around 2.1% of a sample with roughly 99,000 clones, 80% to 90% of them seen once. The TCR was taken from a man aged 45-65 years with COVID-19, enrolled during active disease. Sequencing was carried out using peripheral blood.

The CDR3 nucleotides are TGCGCCAGCATGTTGGGAGGGTTGGGCACAGATACGCAGTATTTT. As protein: CASMLGGLGTDTQYF. The V gene is TRBV5-1, the J gene TRBJ2-3, with TRBD2 identical over 7 bases. With V trimmed by 6 bases and J by 1 base, 8 bases remained unmatched. The V gene's germline CDR1 is SGHRS and CDR2 YFSETQ. The CDR3 contains 15 residues.